Listed here are 7 T cell receptor beta chains from one sample, sequenced in a study of T cells in Graves' hyperthyroidism and ophthalmopathy. Researchers took RNA transcripts and amplified the TCR beta CDR3 regions from them. With the HTBI primer set, the TCR CDR3 went through a first round of RT-PCR. TCRdb reprocessed the multiplex PCR reads with MiXCR, giving one entry per CDR3 protein. The data contain 360,000 or so distinct CDR3 sequences, about 19% of them singletons. The sample was blood. The source is a young woman with Graves' hyperthyroidism.

This clonotype was detected many times. The rearrangement links TRBV2 to TRBJ2-5; D is possibly TRBD2 (6 bases). This CDR3 region has 14 residues. V dropped 8 bases and J dropped 0 bases, with 13 bases sitting between them. Germline values: CDR1 SNHLY, CDR2 FYNNEI. CDR3 loop: CASGSGRHQETQYF. In nucleotides, the CDR3 is TGTGCCAGCGGAAGCGGGCGGCACCAAGAGACCCAGTACTTC.

Details on this clonotype: The conserved phenylalanine or tryptophan normally closing the CDR3 is absent here, so this likely arose from a read error. V usage is TRBV12-3 or TRBV12-4 and J usage is TRBJ1-3; D unresolved. V gave up 3 bases and J gave up 0 bases, with 6 bases separating them. The length of the CDR3 is 14 residues. CDR3 DNA sequence: TGTGCCAGCAGTTTCCACAGCTCTGGAAACACCATATATTCT. Its translation is CASSFHSSGNTIYS.

The V and J genes are TRBV12-3 or TRBV12-4 and TRBJ2-7; possibly TRBD1 for D (5 bases). The CDR3 totals 11 residues. V lost 7 bases and J lost 8, with 12 bases in between. CDR3 loop: CASKVGPKQYF. The CDR3 DNA sequence: TGTGCCAGCAAAGTGGGGCCGAAGCAGTACTTC.

This clonotype was observed at least ten times. The V gene is TRBV20-1, the J gene TRBJ2-7, with D perhaps assigned TRBD1 or TRBD2 (5 bases each). Between the trimmed V and J ends, which lost 5 bases and 4 bases, there was a span of 12 bases. Germline CDR1 is DFQATT and CDR2 is SNEGSKA (reference sequence). The CDR3 totals 12 residues. CDR3 nucleotide sequence: TGCAGTGCTTTCAGGGTAGCGTACGAGCAGTACTTC. Protein product: CSAFRVAYEQYF.

This clonotype was observed many times. The germline gene is not matched at one end of the junction; a read error may be the cause. The chain carries TRBV12-3 or TRBV12-4 and TRBJ1-2, with a tentative D call TRBD1 (6 bases). There are 12 residues in the CDR3. CDR3 in DNA: TGTGCCAGCAGTTCGAGGGTCAGGGGACCCTACTTC. Translating gives CASSSRVRGPYF.

This clonotype was found many times. The chain is built from TRBV7-2 and TRBJ1-2; D might be TRBD1 (6 bases). Germline CDR1 SGHTA, CDR2 FQGNSA. Trimming removed 5 bases at V and 5 bases at J, with 12 bases between. The length of the CDR3 is 13 residues. This CDR3 is CASSGRGEYGYTF. CDR3 coding DNA: TGTGCCAGCAGCGGGAGGGGGGAGTATGGCTACACCTTC.

This clonotype was seen many times. The chain has TRBV7-9 and TRBJ1-1; no definite D call. The CDR3 length is 12 residues. Between the trimmed V and J ends, which lost 2 bases and 9 bases, there was a span of 10 bases. Germline V gene lookup returns CDR1 SEHNR and CDR2 FQNEAQ (reference sequence). The CDR3 loop reads CASSLLGIQAFF. The CDR3 nucleotides are TGTGCCAGCAGCTTATTGGGAATCCAAGCTTTCTTT.